The present TCR beta chain was sequenced within a study of blood T cell repertoires in COVID-19. At the level of the study: Acute-phase and convalescent COVID-19 samples originated in the United States, Italy and Spain. PBMCs, B-cell-depleted T cells, or T cells provided the cDNA or gDNA that made up the material.

In the original workflow: Amplified reference gene primers provided the basis for estimating nucleated cell counts. The assay was immunoSEQ multiplex PCR, and TCRdb's table has in-frame clones only and misses some. V and J calls and clone size are as listed in that table; D and trimming were resolved from the DNA. Of approximately 14,000 clones in the sample, approximately 81% were seen once. The J segment lost 8 bases and the V segment lost 2 bases, leaving 3 bases of the junction unmatched. Germline V gene data show CDR1 as GTSNPN and CDR2 as SVGIG (reference sequence). This CDR3 comprises 12 residues.

The TCR was taken from a human donor in a cohort sampled during active COVID-19. Sequenced sample: peripheral blood. The V and J genes are TRBV30 and TRBJ1-2, with 9 bases lining up with TRBD1. DNA for the CDR3: TGTGCCTGGAGTCCGGGACAGGGAGGCTACACCTTC. This gives the protein CAWSPGQGGYTF.